Presented here are 31 T cell receptor beta chains from one specimen sequenced in a study of Graves' ophthalmopathy and Graves' hyperthyroidism. Amplified TCR beta CDR3 regions were obtained using RNA transcripts as template. RT-PCR with HTBI primers came first, then second-round multiplex PCR. TCRdb called the multiplex PCR reads again in MiXCR, with one record for every CDR3 protein. The sample holds about 400,000 distinct CDR3 sequences; 15% are singletons and the top ten take about 7%. Material: peripheral blood. The receptors stem from a woman under 30 with stable Graves' hyperthyroidism.

This clonotype was counted ten times or more. This chain connects TRBV12-3 or TRBV12-4 to TRBJ2-7, with TRBD1 identical over 7 bases. The V segment lost 6 bases and the J segment 6 bases; nucleotides outside the gene matches: 17. This CDR3 is 16 amino acids long. The CDR3 is CASSPDRYTQDAEQYF. The CDR3 DNA is TGTGCCAGCAGCCCGGACAGGTACACCCAGGATGCCGAGCAGTACTTC.

This clonotype showed up many times. At one boundary the junction diverges from the germline segment, which might be a read error. V gene TRBV6-5 combines with J gene TRBJ2-7, with D possibly TRBD2 on 5 matching bases. Germline assignment: CDR1 MNHEY and CDR2 SVGAGI. The CDR3 is 12 residues long. Here the CDR3 DNA reads TGTGCCAGCGGACTGGTCGCGTACGGGCAGTACTTC. It codes for CASGLVAYGQYF.

This clonotype appeared many times. The chain couples TRBV24-1 to TRBJ1-2, with 11 bases that match TRBD1. Germline assignment: CDR1 KGHDR and CDR2 SFDVKD. The V segment lost 3 bases and the J segment 8 bases; nucleotides outside the gene matches: 7. This CDR3 spans 15 amino acids. DNA for the CDR3: TGTGCCACCAGTGATCCGGGACAGGGGGTTGACGGCTACACCTTC. Residues: CATSDPGQGVDGYTF.

Ten or more counts support this clonotype. The V and J genes are TRBV14 and TRBJ1-2; no firm D call. Trimming took 1 base from V and 5 from J, leaving 8 bases between them. The CDR3 covers 13 residues. CDR1 SGHDN and CDR2 FVKESK come from the germline V gene. CDR3 DNA: TGTGCCAGCAGCCAAGTTACCAAGTATGGCTACACCTTC. It translates to CASSQVTKYGYTF.

This clonotype was counted many times. This chain links TRBV6-1 with TRBJ1-5; perhaps TRBD1 as D (6 bases). The V gene lost 7 bases and the J gene lost 6 bases, with 13 bases spanning the gap. This CDR3 spans 13 amino acids. Germline CDR1 reads MNHNS; CDR2 reads SASEGT. This CDR3 reads CASTWGPGQPQHF. The CDR3, as DNA: TGTGCCAGCACCTGGGGGCCGGGTCAGCCCCAGCATTTT.

The chain joins TRBV19 to TRBJ1-1; D call uncertain. This CDR3 region has 13 residues. With 7 bases removed from V and 3 bases from J, the gap between germline ends came to 12 bases. Germline values: CDR1 LNHDA, CDR2 SQIVND (reference sequence). CDR3 sequence reads: CASNAPTYTEAFF. The DNA of the CDR3 is TGTGCCAGTAACGCACCCACATACACTGAAGCTTTCTTT.

This clonotype was seen repeatedly, ten times or more. The chain couples TRBV12-3 or TRBV12-4 to TRBJ1-2, with D possibly matching TRBD1 (6 bases). This CDR3 has 12 residues. V lost 5 bases to trimming and J lost 8 bases, with 12 bases between them. For the CDR3, the DNA is TGTGCCAGCAGTGACAGGTTGGACGGCTACACCTTC. Its translation is CASSDRLDGYTF.

In its sample, this clonotype was seen many times. The chain uses TRBV10-2 and TRBJ1-2, with D hard to call. V lost 4 bases to trimming and J lost 4 bases, with 16 bases between them. Germline lookup yields CDR1 WSHSY and CDR2 SAAADI. This CDR3 region has 15 residues. DNA of the CDR3: TGCGCCAGCAGTGCTTCGGTGGGCGGTCTCTATGGCTACACCTTC. It translates to CASSASVGGLYGYTF.

In this sample, this clonotype turned up a few times. One end of the junction varies from germline; a read error may be responsible. The V gene is TRBV7-7, the J gene TRBJ2-7, with TRBD2 matching 7 bases. Germline V gene sequence: CDR1 SSHAT, CDR2 FNYEAQ (reference sequence). This CDR3 comprises 17 residues. CDR3: CASSSLSPWTRTYEQYF. The CDR3, as DNA: TGTGCTAGCAGCTCCCTCAGCCCCTGGACTAGGACCTACGAGCAGTACTTC.

This clonotype was observed many times. The chain combines TRBV7-9 with TRBJ2-5, with D possibly called TRBD1 or TRBD2 (6 bases each). This CDR3 is 15 amino acids long. Per germline, CDR1 SEHNR and CDR2 FQNEAQ (reference sequence). The V end was cut by 1 base, the J end by 5 bases, with 14 bases between. The CDR3 protein is CASSLGGGLAETQYF. DNA for the CDR3: TGTGCCAGCAGCTTAGGTGGGGGGCTGGCGGAGACCCAGTACTTC.

There are many counts of this clonotype. The rearrangement joins TRBV4-1 to TRBJ1-2; 7 bases are a match to TRBD1. The length of the CDR3 is 14 residues. CDR1 MGHRA and CDR2 YSYEKL come from the germline V gene. Losses at the gene ends were 4 bases for V and 6 bases for J; bases not matched to a gene: 8. CDR3 sequence reads: CASSLHRGLDGYTF. The CDR3 nucleotides read TGCGCCAGCAGCCTTCATAGGGGGCTGGATGGCTACACCTTC.

This clonotype was seen at least ten times. J is TRBJ1-1 and V is TRBV20-1; no clear D. This CDR3 region has 12 residues. CDR1 is DFQATT, CDR2 SNEGSKA, per germline (reference sequence). The V end lost 5 bases, the J end lost 9 bases, and 16 bases lay between the germline ends. As DNA, the CDR3 is TGCAGTGCTGGTGGCACGATGCGGCAAGCTTTCTTT. Amino acid sequence: CSAGGTMRQAFF.

This clonotype was observed at least ten times. The chain recombines TRBV6-1 with TRBJ1-1; D gene uncertain. The V and J ends lost 2 bases and 6 bases respectively, with 16 bases between them. The germline V gene has CDR1 MNHNS and CDR2 SASEGT. This CDR3 region has 15 residues. The CDR3 is CASSEHPNGVAEAFF. The CDR3 DNA sequence: TGTGCCAGCAGTGAACACCCCAATGGGGTCGCTGAAGCTTTCTTT.

This clonotype was counted many times. The chain couples TRBV6-1 to TRBJ1-2; D may be TRBD1 (5 bases). This CDR3 has 13 amino acids. The germline V gene has CDR1 MNHNS and CDR2 SASEGT. V lost 8 bases and J lost 0, with 10 bases in between. The CDR3 DNA reads TGTGCCAGCGCAAGGGACCCTAACTATGGCTACACCTTC. Protein sequence: CASARDPNYGYTF.

CDR3 nucleotide sequence: TGTGCCAGCAGTCCCCCGGGACGGCCGGCCCAGCATTTT. Its protein is CASSPPGRPAQHF. The rearrangement joins TRBV12-3 or TRBV12-4 to TRBJ1-5; D may be TRBD1 (5 bases). This CDR3 is 13 amino acids long. The ends were cut back, 5 bases at V and 11 bases at J, with 16 bases in the middle.

The sample holds many counts of this clonotype. The chain joins TRBV5-1 to TRBJ1-2; no firm D call. The CDR3 length is 13 residues. The V end was cut by 4 bases, the J end by 4 bases, with 11 bases between. Looked up from germline, CDR1 is SGHRS and CDR2 is YFSETQ. CDR3 sequence (DNA): TGCGCCAGCAGCCCAATGACATCCTATGGCTACACCTTC. This encodes CASSPMTSYGYTF.

This clonotype was found many times. The genes are TRBV12-5 and TRBJ1-3; TRBD1 agrees at 7 bases. CDR1 and CDR2 (germline): LGHNT, FRNRAP. The junction had 9 bases not matched to a gene; V was cut back by 5 bases and J by 5 bases. The CDR3 spans 15 residues. CDR3 amino acids: CASGPAGQLRNTIYF. CDR3 bases: TGTGCTAGTGGTCCGGCGGGACAGTTGAGAAACACCATATATTTT.

This rearrangement joins TRBV20-1 to TRBJ2-5; no reliable D call. CDR1 DFQATT and CDR2 SNEGSKA come from the germline V gene (reference sequence). Trimming pared 0 bases from V and 7 bases from J, leaving 9 bases between. The CDR3 has 12 residues. The DNA of the CDR3 is TGCAGTGCTAGAGATGTTAGGGCGACCCAGTACTTC. It encodes CSARDVRATQYF.

This clonotype was detected many times. This rearrangement joins TRBV20-1 to TRBJ1-5; D is possibly TRBD1 (6 bases). Trimming shortened V by 4 bases and J by 3 bases, and 13 bases separated the two germline ends. The CDR3 sequence is 14 residues long. Looked up from germline, CDR1 is DFQATT and CDR2 is SNEGSKA (reference sequence). CDR3 in amino acids: CSAKSDRNNQPQHF. CDR3 bases: TGCAGTGCTAAAAGTGACAGGAACAATCAGCCCCAGCATTTT.

The gene calls are TRBV5-4 and TRBJ1-1, with 7 bases lining up with TRBD1. Germline CDR1 reads SGHNT; CDR2 reads YYREEE (reference sequence). The CDR3 is 14 amino acids. J was trimmed by 4 bases and V by 4 bases; bases with no gene match: 7. The CDR3 loop is CASSLPQGTTEAFF. The CDR3 DNA follows: TGTGCCAGCAGCCTTCCACAGGGGACCACTGAAGCTTTCTTT.

A note on this clonotype: The germline gene is not matched at one end of the junction; a read error may be the cause. This chain connects TRBV7-8 to TRBJ1-1; 7 nucleotides line up with TRBD1. Germline CDR1 and CDR2: SGHVS and FQNEAQ. This CDR3 has 16 residues. CDR3 protein: CASSPPQGDPNTEACF. DNA of the CDR3: TGTGCCAGCAGCCCCCCCCAGGGGGATCCGAACACTGAAGCTTGCTTT.

This clonotype was found once. The J gene is TRBJ2-7, the V gene TRBV12-3 or TRBV12-4; D possibly matches TRBD1 or TRBD2 (5 bases each). This CDR3 has 13 residues. Trimming removed 5 bases at V and 2 bases at J, with 10 bases between. CDR3 DNA: TGTGCCAGCAGTACAGGACTGACCTACGAGCAGTACTTC. Translation: CASSTGLTYEQYF.

This clonotype was seen repeatedly, ten times or more. The chain is built from TRBV7-9 and TRBJ1-1; 9 nucleotides line up with TRBD1. Germline trimming cut 5 bases from V and 3 bases from J; bases unmatched to any gene: 4. Germline loops: CDR1 SEHNR, CDR2 FQNEAQ (reference sequence). The CDR3 extends over 14 amino acids. The CDR3 loop reads CASSEGQGYTEAFF. The CDR3 DNA is TGTGCCAGCAGCGAGGGACAGGGATACACTGAAGCTTTCTTT. Combining the CDR3 with reference TRBV7-9 and TRBJ1-1 gives the whole variable domain DTGVSQNPRHKITKRGQNVTFRCDPISEHNRLYWYRQTLGQGPEFLTYFQNEAQLEKSRLLSDRFSAERPKGSFSTLEIQRTEQGDSAMYLCASSEGQGYTEAFFGQGTRLTVV.

Only a few counts were recorded for this clonotype. J is TRBJ2-4 and V is TRBV2; D ambiguous. The J call is uncertain, as TRBJ2-5 better fits the DNA end. Germline lookup yields CDR1 SNHLY and CDR2 FYNNEI. This CDR3 is 10 amino acids long. The CDR3 loop reads CAGVKETQYF. CDR3 bases: TGTGCCGGGGTCAAAGAGACCCAGTACTTC.

This clonotype was found a few times. V gene TRBV11-3 combines with J gene TRBJ2-7; tentatively, D is TRBD2 (5 bases). Germline CDR1 SGHNT, CDR2 YENEEA. The V gene lost 8 bases and the J gene lost 2 bases, with 10 bases spanning the gap. CDR3 length equals 12 residues. The CDR3 loop reads CASQRETYEQYF. As DNA, the CDR3 is TGTGCCAGCCAACGGGAAACCTACGAGCAGTACTTC.

At least ten counts were recorded for this clonotype. V usage is TRBV29-1 and J usage is TRBJ1-1; tentative D call: TRBD1 (6 bases). The CDR3 covers 15 residues. CDR1 and CDR2 from the germline V gene are SQVTM and ANQGSEA. The V end lost 6 bases, the J end lost 0 bases, and 17 bases lay between the germline ends. CDR3 in DNA: TGCAGCGTGATCTCGACAGGAGCTATGAACACTGAAGCTTTCTTT. This sequence encodes CSVISTGAMNTEAFF. Full variable domain (missing parts from reference TRBV29-1 and TRBJ1-1): SAVISQKPSRDICQRGTSLTIQCQVDSQVTMMFWYRQQPGQSLTLIATANQGSEATYESGFVIDKFPISRPNLTFSTLTVSNMSPEDSSIYLCSVISTGAMNTEAFFGQGTRLTVV.

This clonotype came up many times. CDR3 region: CASSPRGKGGYQETQYF. The CDR3 nucleotides read TGTGCCAGCAGCCCCCGTGGGAAGGGAGGGTACCAAGAGACCCAGTACTTC. The chain uses TRBV12-3 or TRBV12-4 and TRBJ2-5; the match to TRBD2 covers 7 bases. CDR3 length: 17 amino acids. V lost 6 bases and J lost 0; bases outside the gene matches: 13.

V is TRBV19 and J is TRBJ2-2; possibly TRBD1 for D (6 bases). V was cut by 2 bases and J by 4 bases, with 14 bases left in between. CDR1 is LNHDA and CDR2 is SQIVND in the germline V gene (reference sequence). The CDR3 consists of 16 residues. CDR3 nucleotide sequence: TGTGCCAGTAGTATATATACAGGGATGGGCACCGGGGAGCTGTTTTTT. Protein: CASSIYTGMGTGELFF. The variable domain in full, completed from reference TRBV19 and TRBJ2-2, reads DGGITQSPKYLFRKEGQNVTLSCEQNLNHDAMYWYRQDPGQGLRLIYYSQIVNDFQKGDIAEGYSVSREKKESFPLTVTSAQKNPTAFYLCASSIYTGMGTGELFFGEGSRLTVL.

This clonotype was picked up many times. The CDR3 coding sequence is TGTGCCAGCAGCCACGCCACCAGGGTAGTCGGCACTGAAGCTTTCTTT. It specifies CASSHATRVVGTEAFF. V is TRBV4-2 and J is TRBJ1-1, with D tentatively TRBD1 (5 bases). This CDR3 has 16 amino acids. Germline V gene data show CDR1 as LGHNA and CDR2 as YNFKEQ. With 3 bases removed from V and 4 bases from J, the gap between germline ends came to 18 bases.

This clonotype has ten or more counts. The chain has TRBV9 and TRBJ2-5, with TRBD2 matching over 12 bases. This CDR3 comprises 15 residues. Germline V gene data show CDR1 as SGDLS and CDR2 as YYNGEE. Trimming at V came to 4 bases and at J to 5 bases, leaving 6 bases not matched to a gene. The CDR3 bases are TGTGCCAGCAGCCAACTAGCGGGGGGTGGGGAGACCCAGTACTTC. Protein: CASSQLAGGGETQYF. The full variable domain, completed using reference TRBV9 and TRBJ2-5, is DSGVTQTPKHLITATGQRVTLRCSPRSGDLSVYWYQQSLDQGLQFLIQYYNGEERAKGNILERFSAQQFPDLHSELNLSSLELGDSALYFCASSQLAGGGETQYFGPGTRLLVL.

With regard to this clonotype: The junction does not match germline at one end; this may be a read error. The chain recombines TRBV4-1 with TRBJ1-1; D not resolved. The germline CDR1 and CDR2 sequences are MGHRA and YSYEKL. CDR3 length: 14 residues. The CDR3 spells CASSHRLGSTEACF. The CDR3 nucleotides read TGCGCCAGCAGCCACCGACTGGGTAGCACTGAAGCTTGCTTT.